This T cell receptor beta chain emerged from a study of PD-L1 blockade in urothelial cancer. Stated time point: peripheral blood 6 weeks after treatment start. Measured with immunoSEQ multiplex PCR; TCRdb has only the in-frame clones, and not every one. The sample includes approximately 110,000 clones, around 93% of them seen just once. This CDR3 comprises 17 residues. The J segment lost 2 bases and the V segment lost 5 bases, leaving 10 bases of the junction unmatched. Germline CDR1 is SGHTA and CDR2 is FQGNSA. The clonotype comes from a man in his 60s with urothelial cancer. The J gene is TRBJ1-3, the V gene TRBV7-2; TRBD1 agrees at 9 bases. Sequencing was performed on PBMCs, taken around atezolizumab (anti-PD-L1) treatment. The CDR3 loop is CASSRRGTGGAGNTIYF. CDR3 nucleotide sequence: TGTGCCAGCAGCAGAAGGGGTACAGGGGGCGCTGGAAACACCATATATTTT. Supplemented by reference TRBV7-2 and TRBJ1-3, the full variable domain reads GAGVSQSPSNKVTEKGKDVELRCDPISGHTALYWYRQSLGQGLEFLIYFQGNSAPDKSGLPSDRFSAERTGGSVSTLTIQRTQQEDSAVYLCASSRRGTGGAGNTIYFGEGSWLTVV.